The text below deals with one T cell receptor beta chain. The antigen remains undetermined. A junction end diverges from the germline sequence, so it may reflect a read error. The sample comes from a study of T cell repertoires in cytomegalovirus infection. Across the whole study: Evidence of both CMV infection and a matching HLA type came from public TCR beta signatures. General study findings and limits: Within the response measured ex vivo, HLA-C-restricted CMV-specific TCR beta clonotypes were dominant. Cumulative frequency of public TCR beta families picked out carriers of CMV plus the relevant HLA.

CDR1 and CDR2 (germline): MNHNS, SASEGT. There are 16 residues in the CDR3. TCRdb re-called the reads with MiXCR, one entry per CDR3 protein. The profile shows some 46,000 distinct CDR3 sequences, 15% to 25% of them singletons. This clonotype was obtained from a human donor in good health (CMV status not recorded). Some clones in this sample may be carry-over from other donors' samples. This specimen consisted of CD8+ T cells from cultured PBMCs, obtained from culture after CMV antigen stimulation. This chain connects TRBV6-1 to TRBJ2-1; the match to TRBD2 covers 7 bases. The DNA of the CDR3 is TGTGCCAACAGTGTCCCGAGGGGCGGGAGAACGGATGAGCAGTTCTTC. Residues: CANSVPRGGRTDEQFF.